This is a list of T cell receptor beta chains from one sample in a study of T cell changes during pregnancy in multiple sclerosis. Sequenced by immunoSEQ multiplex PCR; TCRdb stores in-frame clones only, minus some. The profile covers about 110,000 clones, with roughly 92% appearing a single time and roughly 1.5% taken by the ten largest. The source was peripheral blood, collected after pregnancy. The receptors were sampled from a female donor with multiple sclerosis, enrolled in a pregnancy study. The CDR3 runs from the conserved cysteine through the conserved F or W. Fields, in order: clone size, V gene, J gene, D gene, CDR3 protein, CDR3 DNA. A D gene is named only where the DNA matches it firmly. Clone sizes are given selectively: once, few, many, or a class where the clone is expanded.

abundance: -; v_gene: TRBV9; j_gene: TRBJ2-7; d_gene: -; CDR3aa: CASSVAVGAGLNEQYF; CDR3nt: TGTGCCAGCAGCGTAGCCGTTGGGGCAGGGTTAAACGAGCAGTACTTC
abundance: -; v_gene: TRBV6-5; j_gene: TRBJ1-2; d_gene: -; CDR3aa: CASSYTQGSYGYTF; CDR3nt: TGTGCCAGCAGTTACACCCAGGGCTCCTATGGCTACACCTTC
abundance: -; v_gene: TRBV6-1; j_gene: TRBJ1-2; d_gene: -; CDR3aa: CASSERWTAPYYGYTF; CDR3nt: TGTGCCAGCAGTGAACGCTGGACAGCACCCTACTATGGCTACACCTTC
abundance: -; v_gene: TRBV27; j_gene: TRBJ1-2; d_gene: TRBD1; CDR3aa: CASSSTGGGRGYTF; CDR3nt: TGTGCCAGCAGTTCTACAGGGGGCGGTCGTGGCTACACCTTC
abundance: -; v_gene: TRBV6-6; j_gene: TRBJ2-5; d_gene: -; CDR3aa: CASKGETQYF; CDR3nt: TGTGCCAGCAAGGGGGAGACCCAGTACTTC
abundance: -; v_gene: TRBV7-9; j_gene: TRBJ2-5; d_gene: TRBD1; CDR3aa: CASSLQGRETQYF; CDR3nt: TGTGCCAGCAGCCTACAGGGGCGGGAGACCCAGTACTTC
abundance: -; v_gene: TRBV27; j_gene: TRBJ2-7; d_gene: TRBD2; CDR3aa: CASSTRLAGTYEQYF; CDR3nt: TGTGCCAGCAGTACCCGACTAGCGGGAACCTACGAGCAGTACTTC
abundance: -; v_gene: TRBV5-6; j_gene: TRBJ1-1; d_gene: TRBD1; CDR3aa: CASSRQGLNTEAFF; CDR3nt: TGTGCCAGCAGCCGACAGGGCCTGAACACTGAAGCTTTCTTT
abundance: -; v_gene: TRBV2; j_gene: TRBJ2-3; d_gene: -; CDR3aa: CASSGRQTDTQYF; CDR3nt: TGTGCCAGCAGTGGAAGACAGACAGATACGCAGTATTTT
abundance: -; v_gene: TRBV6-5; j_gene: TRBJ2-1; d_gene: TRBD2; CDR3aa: CASSPGGGYNEQFF; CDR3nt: TGTGCCAGCAGCCCTGGGGGGGGATACAATGAGCAGTTCTTC
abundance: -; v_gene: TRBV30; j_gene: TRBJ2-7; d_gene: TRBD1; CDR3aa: CAWSSTGTYEQYF; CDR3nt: TGTGCCTGGAGTTCGACAGGGACCTACGAGCAGTACTTC
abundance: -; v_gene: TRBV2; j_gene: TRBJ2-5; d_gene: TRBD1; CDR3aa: CASSAGQRLEETQYF; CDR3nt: TGTGCCAGCAGTGCGGGACAGAGGCTAGAAGAGACCCAGTACTTC
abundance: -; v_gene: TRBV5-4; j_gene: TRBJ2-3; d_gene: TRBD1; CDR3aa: CASSLAGQITDTQYF; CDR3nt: TGTGCCAGCAGCTTGGCGGGACAGATCACAGATACGCAGTATTTT
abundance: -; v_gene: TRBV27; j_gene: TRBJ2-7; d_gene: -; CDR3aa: CASSLSPDRTSYEQYF; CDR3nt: TGTGCCAGCAGTTTATCTCCGGACAGAACCTCCTACGAGCAGTACTTC
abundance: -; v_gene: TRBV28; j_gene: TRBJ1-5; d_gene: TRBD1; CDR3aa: CASSGRDRGRWQPQHF; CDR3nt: TGTGCCAGCAGTGGCCGGGACAGGGGTCGGTGGCAGCCCCAGCATTTT
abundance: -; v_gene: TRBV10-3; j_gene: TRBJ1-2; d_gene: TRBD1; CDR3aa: CAISETGEYGYTF; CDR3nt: TGTGCCATCAGCGAGACAGGGGAATATGGCTACACCTTC
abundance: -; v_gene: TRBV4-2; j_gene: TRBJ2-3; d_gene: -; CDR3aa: CASSQGPKQVPFRDTQYF; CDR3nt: TGTGCCAGCAGCCAAGGACCTAAACAGGTCCCTTTTAGGGATACGCAGTATTTT
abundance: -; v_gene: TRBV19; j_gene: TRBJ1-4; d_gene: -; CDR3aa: CASSITTTHEKLFF; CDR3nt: TGTGCCAGTAGTATTACGACTACCCATGAAAAACTGTTTTTT
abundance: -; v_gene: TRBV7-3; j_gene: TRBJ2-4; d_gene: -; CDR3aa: CASSTNREGIQYF; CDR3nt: TGTGCCAGCAGTACAAACAGGGAGGGCATTCAGTACTTC
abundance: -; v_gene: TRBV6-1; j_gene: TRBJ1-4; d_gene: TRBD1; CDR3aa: CASSSGGYDEKLFF; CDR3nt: TGTGCCAGCAGTTCAGGGGGCTACGATGAAAAACTGTTTTTT
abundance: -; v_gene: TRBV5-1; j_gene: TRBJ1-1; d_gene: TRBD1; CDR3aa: CASSLIGTGVNTEAFF; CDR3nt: TGCGCCAGCAGCCTAATAGGGACAGGGGTCAACACTGAAGCTTTCTTT
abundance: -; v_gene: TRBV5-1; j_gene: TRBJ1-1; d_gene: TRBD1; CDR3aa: CASSLVGTGVDNTEAFF; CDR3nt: TGCGCCAGCAGCTTGGTGGGGACAGGGGTTGATAACACTGAAGCTTTCTTT
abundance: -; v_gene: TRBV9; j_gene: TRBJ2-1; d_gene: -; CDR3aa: CASSVGLALDEQFF; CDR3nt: TGTGCCAGCAGCGTAGGCCTAGCTCTCGATGAGCAGTTCTTC
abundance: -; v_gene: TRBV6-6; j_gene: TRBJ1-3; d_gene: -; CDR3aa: CASSYEGAGNTIYF; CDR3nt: TGTGCCAGCAGTTACGAGGGAGCTGGAAACACCATATATTTT
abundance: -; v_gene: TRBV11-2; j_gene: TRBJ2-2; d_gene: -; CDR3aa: CASSSLVAGELFF; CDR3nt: TGTGCCAGCAGCTCTCTAGTCGCCGGGGAGCTGTTTTTT
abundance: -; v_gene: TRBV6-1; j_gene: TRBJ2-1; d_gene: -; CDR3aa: CASSALASQYNEQFF; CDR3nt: TGTGCCAGCAGTGCCCTAGCGAGCCAATACAATGAGCAGTTCTTC
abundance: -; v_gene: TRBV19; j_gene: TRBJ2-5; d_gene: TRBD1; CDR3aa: CASSLPGQGARLETQYF; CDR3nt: TGTGCCAGTAGTCTCCCGGGACAGGGGGCACGACTAGAGACCCAGTACTTC
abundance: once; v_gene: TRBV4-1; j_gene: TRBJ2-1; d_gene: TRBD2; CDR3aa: CASAGLAGRHEQFF; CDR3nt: TGCGCCAGCGCAGGACTAGCGGGAAGGCATGAGCAGTTCTTC
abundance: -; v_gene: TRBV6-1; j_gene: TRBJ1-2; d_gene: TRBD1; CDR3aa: CASSTGDFGYTF; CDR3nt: TGTGCCAGCAGTACAGGGGATTTTGGCTACACCTTC
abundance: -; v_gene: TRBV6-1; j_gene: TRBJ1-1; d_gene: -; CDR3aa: CASSERRDMSTEAFF; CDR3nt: TGTGCCAGCAGTGAACGTCGGGACATGAGCACTGAAGCTTTCTTT
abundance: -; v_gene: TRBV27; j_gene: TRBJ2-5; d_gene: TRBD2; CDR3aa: CASRSGRGGVAGAGETQYF; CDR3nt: TGTGCCAGCAGATCGGGCCGGGGAGGGGTAGCGGGAGCGGGAGAGACCCAGTACTTC
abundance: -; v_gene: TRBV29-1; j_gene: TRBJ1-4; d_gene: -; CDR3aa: CSVAVTVNEKLFF; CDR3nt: TGCAGCGTGGCCGTCACAGTAAATGAAAAACTGTTTTTT
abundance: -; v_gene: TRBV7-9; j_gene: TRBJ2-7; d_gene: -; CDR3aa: CASSPLLGQKSYEQYF; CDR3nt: TGTGCCAGCAGCCCCCTCCTGGGACAAAAATCCTACGAGCAGTACTTC
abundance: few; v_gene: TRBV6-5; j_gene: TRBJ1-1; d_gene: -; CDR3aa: CASSYGQGTTEAFF; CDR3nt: TGTGCCAGCAGTTACGGTCAGGGTACCACTGAAGCTTTCTTT
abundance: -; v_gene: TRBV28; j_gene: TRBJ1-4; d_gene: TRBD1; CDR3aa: CASSPTGINEKLFF; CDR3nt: TGTGCCAGCAGTCCGACAGGGATTAATGAAAAACTGTTTTTT
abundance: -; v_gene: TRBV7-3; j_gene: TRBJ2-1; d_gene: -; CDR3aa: CASSLTGSLNNEQFF; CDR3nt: TGTGCCAGCAGCTTAACGGGGAGTTTAAACAATGAGCAGTTCTTC
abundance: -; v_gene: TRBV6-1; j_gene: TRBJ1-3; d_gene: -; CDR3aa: CASTGGGVGNTIYF; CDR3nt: TGTGCCAGCACCGGAGGGGGGGTTGGAAACACCATATATTTT
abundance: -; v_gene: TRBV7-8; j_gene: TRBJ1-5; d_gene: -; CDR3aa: CASSLNSQQPQHF; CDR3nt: TGTGCCAGCAGCTTAAACTCCCAACAGCCCCAGCATTTT
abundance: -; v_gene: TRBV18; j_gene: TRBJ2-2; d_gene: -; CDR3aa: CASSPFPFALSNTGELFF; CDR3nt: TGTGCCAGCTCACCATTTCCGTTTGCACTATCGAACACCGGGGAGCTGTTTTTT
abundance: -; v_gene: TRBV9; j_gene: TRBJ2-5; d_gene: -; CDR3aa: CASSVATVGETQYF; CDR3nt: TGTGCCAGCAGCGTAGCTACAGTGGGAGAGACCCAGTACTTC
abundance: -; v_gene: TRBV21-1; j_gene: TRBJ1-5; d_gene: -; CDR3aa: CASSKARREWKNNQPQHF; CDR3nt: TGTGCCAGCAGCAAAGCGCGTAGGGAGTGGAAAAACAATCAGCCCCAGCATTTT
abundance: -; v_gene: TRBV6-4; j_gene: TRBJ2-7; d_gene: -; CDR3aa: CASSDLCQGYEQYF; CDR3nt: TGTGCCAGCAGTGACTTGTGTCAGGGCTACGAGCAGTACTTC
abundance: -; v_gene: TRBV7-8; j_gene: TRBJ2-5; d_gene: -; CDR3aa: CASSLEWGRTEETQYF; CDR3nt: TGTGCCAGCAGCTTAGAGTGGGGGCGGACGGAAGAGACCCAGTACTTC
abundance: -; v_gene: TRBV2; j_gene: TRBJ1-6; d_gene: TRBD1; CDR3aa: CASKIDRAGSPLHF; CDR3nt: TGTGCCAGCAAAATAGACAGGGCAGGTTCACCCCTCCACTTT
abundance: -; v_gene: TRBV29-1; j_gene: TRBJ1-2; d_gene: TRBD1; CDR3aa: CSVPPGQGSKGYTF; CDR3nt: TGCAGCGTGCCCCCGGGACAGGGATCGAAAGGCTACACCTTC
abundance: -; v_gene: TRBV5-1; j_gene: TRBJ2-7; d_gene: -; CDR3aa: CASSDTQGTYEQYF; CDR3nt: TGCGCCAGCAGCGACACACAGGGAACCTACGAGCAGTACTTC
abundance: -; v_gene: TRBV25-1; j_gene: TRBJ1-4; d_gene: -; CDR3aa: CASSDIREANEKLFF; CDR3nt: TGTGCCAGCAGTGATATCAGGGAGGCTAATGAAAAACTGTTTTTT
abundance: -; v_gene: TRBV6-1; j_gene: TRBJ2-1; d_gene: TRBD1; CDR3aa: CASGGQGSYNEQFF; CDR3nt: TGTGCCAGCGGTGGACAGGGGTCCTACAATGAGCAGTTCTTC
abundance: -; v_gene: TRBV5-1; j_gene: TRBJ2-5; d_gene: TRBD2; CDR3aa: CASSSNSLAGGRETQYF; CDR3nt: TGCGCCAGCAGCTCCAATTCACTAGCGGGAGGTAGAGAGACCCAGTACTTC
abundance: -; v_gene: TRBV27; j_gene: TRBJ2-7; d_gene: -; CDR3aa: CASSSSSYEQYF; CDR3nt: TGTGCCAGCAGTTCTAGCTCCTACGAGCAGTACTTC
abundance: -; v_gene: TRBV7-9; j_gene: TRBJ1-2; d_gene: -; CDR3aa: CASSDEWARGGYTF; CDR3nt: TGTGCCAGCAGCGACGAATGGGCCAGGGGAGGCTACACCTTC
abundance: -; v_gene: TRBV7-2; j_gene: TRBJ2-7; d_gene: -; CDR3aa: CASSLVTGDEQYF; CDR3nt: TGTGCCAGCAGCTTAGTCACCGGGGACGAGCAGTACTTC
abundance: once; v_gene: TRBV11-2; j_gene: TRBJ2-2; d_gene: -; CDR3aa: CASSQSAAGTGELFF; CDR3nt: TGTGCCAGCAGCCAGAGCGCCGCGGGGACCGGGGAGCTGTTTTTT
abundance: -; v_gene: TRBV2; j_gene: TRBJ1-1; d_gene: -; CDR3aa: CASRRDILNTEAFF; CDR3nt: TGTGCCAGCCGAAGGGACATTTTGAACACTGAAGCTTTCTTT
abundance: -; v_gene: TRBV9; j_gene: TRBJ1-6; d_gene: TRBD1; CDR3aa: CASSLTGEYNSPLHF; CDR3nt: TGTGCCAGCAGCTTGACAGGGGAGTATAATTCACCCCTCCACTTT
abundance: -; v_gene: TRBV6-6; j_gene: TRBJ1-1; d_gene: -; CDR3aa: CASSYSRVGTEAFF; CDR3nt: TGTGCCAGCAGTTACTCCAGGGTAGGCACTGAAGCTTTCTTT
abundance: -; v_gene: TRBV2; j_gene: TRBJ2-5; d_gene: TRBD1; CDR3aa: CASWGQGVLVETQYF; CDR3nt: TGTGCCAGCTGGGGACAGGGAGTTCTGGTAGAGACCCAGTACTTC